The 22 T cell receptor beta chains below come from one sample, sequenced in a study of T cells in Graves' hyperthyroidism and ophthalmopathy. TCR beta CDR3 regions were amplified from RNA transcripts. RT-PCR in the first round (using the HTBI primer set) targeted the TCR CDR3. A single record per CDR3 protein comes from TCRdb applying MiXCR to the multiplex PCR reads. The sample contains about 59,000 distinct CDR3 sequences, about 53% of which appear only once. Specimen: blood. These receptors were obtained from a woman aged 55-69 years with Graves' ophthalmopathy.

V gene TRBV9 combines with J gene TRBJ1-1; D call uncertain. The CDR3 spans 15 residues. Germline CDR1 reads SGDLS; CDR2 reads YYNGEE. V lost 3 bases, J lost 1 base, and 13 bases lay in between. The CDR3 DNA follows: TGTGCCAGCAGCGCCGAGACTACCTCGAACACTGAAGCTTTCTTT. This translates into CASSAETTSNTEAFF.

The chain carries TRBV9 and TRBJ2-5, with D perhaps TRBD1 or TRBD2 (7 bases each). Trimming removed 3 bases at V and 4 bases at J, with 25 bases between. The CDR3 runs 18 residues. The germline gives CDR1 SGDLS, CDR2 YYNGEE. CDR3 nucleotide sequence: TGTGCCAGCAGCGCATTAGGGCCCTTAACAGGGGAGGGAGAGACCCAGTACTTC. Translating it yields CASSALGPLTGEGETQYF.

This clonotype showed up just once. The genes are TRBV20-1 and TRBJ2-5; 7 bases are a match to TRBD2. Germline loops: CDR1 DFQATT, CDR2 SNEGSKA (reference sequence). J lost 6 bases, V lost 1 base, and 2 bases had no gene match. The CDR3 length is 12 residues. CDR3 sequence reads: CSARGGSKTQYF. The CDR3 DNA reads as TGCAGTGCTAGAGGCGGGAGTAAGACCCAGTACTTC.

This clonotype came up many times. The chain recombines TRBV12-5 with TRBJ2-1; weak D call: TRBD2 (5 bases). Trimming cost V 0 bases and J 0 bases, with 18 bases left between them. From germline, CDR1 is LGHNT and CDR2 FRNRAP. The CDR3 extends over 19 amino acids. CDR3 in amino acids: CASGLVKFLALSSYNEQFF. The CDR3 coding sequence is TGTGCTAGTGGTTTGGTAAAATTCCTAGCCCTTAGCTCCTACAATGAGCAGTTCTTC.

This clonotype was found a few times. The rearrangement joins TRBV20-1 to TRBJ2-1; 8 bases line up with TRBD2. From germline, CDR1 is DFQATT and CDR2 SNEGSKA (reference sequence). There are 12 residues in the CDR3. V shed 7 bases, J shed 12 bases, and the junction held 11 bases outside the gene matches. CDR3 nucleotide sequence: TGCAGTGTGAGCGGGGGACCAGATACGCAGTTCTTC. It is translated as CSVSGGPDTQFF.

This chain links TRBV7-2 with TRBJ1-6; 8 bases are shared with TRBD1. The CDR3 contains 15 residues. Germline trimming cut 4 bases from V and 8 bases from J; bases unmatched to any gene: 7. Germline CDR1 is SGHTA and CDR2 is FQGNSA. This chain's CDR3 is CASSSGQGVDSPLHF. Here the CDR3 DNA reads TGTGCCAGCAGCTCCGGACAGGGAGTTGATTCACCCCTCCACTTT.

A remark on this clonotype: The conserved closing phenylalanine or tryptophan is absent in this CDR3, likely reflecting a read error. The chain carries TRBV20-1 and TRBJ2-5, with D perhaps TRBD1 or TRBD2 (6 bases each). The V end was cut by 1 base, the J end by 5 bases, with 11 bases between. CDR3 size: 13 residues. Germline CDR1 is DFQATT and CDR2 is SNEGSKA (reference sequence). Here the CDR3 DNA reads TGCAGTGCTAGAGTGGGGGGCTCGGAGACCCAGTACTCC. Its translation is CSARVGGSETQYS.

This clonotype has ten or more counts. The rearrangement joins TRBV6-4 to TRBJ2-2; TRBD1 matches 8 bases. This CDR3 is built from 14 residues. Germline V gene lookup returns CDR1 MRHNA and CDR2 SNTAGT. V was pared by 10 bases and J by 3 bases, with 7 bases of the junction left unmatched. CDR3 loop: CATSPTGDTGELFF. The CDR3 region has the DNA TGTGCCACCTCCCCGACAGGGGACACCGGGGAGCTGTTTTTT.

This clonotype was recorded at least ten times. This may be a read error: a much more frequent sequence differs by one nucleotide. The chain couples TRBV6-5 to TRBJ1-1; D uncertain. CDR3 length: 12 residues. Looked up from germline, CDR1 is MNHEY and CDR2 is SVGAGI. V lost 5 bases, J lost 3 bases, and 7 bases lay in between. This CDR3 is CASSTIDTEAFF. The CDR3 nucleotides are TGTGCCAGCAGTACAATAGACACTGAAGCTTTCTTT.

As regards this clonotype: The junction departs from the called germline gene at one end, perhaps through a read error. The chain is built from TRBV15 and TRBJ2-1; 10 nucleotides agree with TRBD2. The CDR3 is made up of 15 amino acids. CDR1 and CDR2 from the germline V gene are LNHNV and YYDKDF (reference sequence). The CDR3: CATSRDRGLANEQFF. Written as DNA, the CDR3 is TGTGCCACCAGCAGAGATAGGGGACTAGCGAATGAACAGTTCTTC. The full variable domain, rest sourced from reference TRBV15 and TRBJ2-1, is DAMVIQNPRYQVTQFGKPVTLSCSQTLNHNVMYWYQQKSSQAPKLLFHYYDKDFNNEADTPDNFQSRRPNTSFCFLDIRSPGLGDTAMYLCATSRDRGLANEQFFGPGTRLTVL.

V usage is TRBV19 and J usage is TRBJ2-1, with 7 bases identical to TRBD1. The CDR3 covers 16 residues. The trim removed 8 bases at V and 0 bases at J, leaving 10 bases unmatched. Germline values: CDR1 LNHDA, CDR2 SQIVND (reference sequence). Here the CDR3 DNA reads TGTGCCAGTTCACGACCGGGACAGCTCTCCTACAATGAGCAGTTCTTC. The encoded protein is CASSRPGQLSYNEQFF.

The chain recombines TRBV20-1 with TRBJ2-1; 10 bases agree with TRBD2. The CDR3 is 15 amino acids. Germline CDR1 DFQATT, CDR2 SNEGSKA (reference sequence). The J segment lost 10 bases and the V segment lost 0 bases, leaving 9 bases of the junction unmatched. CDR3 loop: CSARDGLAGDEEQFF. In DNA, the CDR3 is TGCAGTGCTAGAGATGGGCTAGCGGGAGATGAAGAGCAGTTCTTC.

The chain is built from TRBV9 and TRBJ1-2; D call uncertain. Per germline, CDR1 SGDLS and CDR2 YYNGEE. The CDR3 has 15 amino acids. The V and J ends lost 0 bases and 3 bases respectively, with 12 bases between them. The CDR3 loop is CASSVVGDPYYGYTF. The CDR3 nucleotides are TGTGCCAGCAGCGTAGTGGGCGATCCTTACTATGGCTACACCTTC.

This clonotype was counted at least ten times. This chain links TRBV27 with TRBJ1-6; D is possibly TRBD1 (5 bases). CDR3 size: 13 residues. Germline CDR1 is MNHEY and CDR2 is SMNVEV (reference sequence). The V end lost 8 bases, the J end lost 8 bases, and 13 bases lay between the germline ends. This CDR3 is CASRDFKDSPLHF. For the CDR3, the DNA is TGTGCCAGCCGGGACTTCAAGGATTCACCCCTCCACTTT.

The chain is built from TRBV6-5 and TRBJ1-2; possible D gene TRBD1, 5 bases. The V gene lost 0 bases and the J gene lost 8 bases, with 10 bases spanning the gap. CDR1 and CDR2 (germline): MNHEY, SVGAGI. This CDR3 has 13 residues. The CDR3 DNA reads as TGTGCCAGCAGTTACTCGGGGCTAGCGGGCTACACCTTC. Protein: CASSYSGLAGYTF.

The CDR3 nucleotides are TGTGCCAGCAGCGCGGAGGCTAGCGGGGAGCTGTTTTTT. This translates into CASSAEASGELFF. The genes are TRBV6-6 and TRBJ2-2; TRBD2 might be the D (5 bases). CDR1 is MNHNY and CDR2 is SVGAGI in the germline V gene (reference sequence). Trimming shortened V by 6 bases and J by 7 bases, and 12 bases separated the two germline ends. The CDR3 contains 13 residues.

This clonotype is categorized as medium-sized (0.01 to 0.1%). The V call is TRBV10-3, the J call TRBJ1-2; D perhaps matches TRBD1 (5 bases). The CDR3 is 12 residues long. Trimming stripped 1 base from V and 8 bases from J, with 8 bases between. Germline V CDR1 and CDR2: ENHRY, SYGVKD. CDR3 sequence reads: CAISEFTGGYTF. In nucleotides, the CDR3 is TGTGCCATCAGTGAGTTTACAGGAGGCTACACCTTC.

The V and J genes are TRBV29-1 and TRBJ2-7, with a tentative D call TRBD1 (5 bases). CDR1 is SQVTM and CDR2 is ANQGSEA in the germline V gene. The CDR3 length is 12 residues. V was cut by 0 bases and J by 6 bases, with 9 bases left in between. The CDR3 DNA reads as TGCAGCGTTGAAGACAGGGTAAGCGAGCAGTACTTC. Translation gives CSVEDRVSEQYF.

Comment on this clonotype: This sequence may be a read error, since a much larger clone differs from it by one base. The chain couples TRBV7-3 to TRBJ2-6; possibly TRBD1 or TRBD2 for D (6 bases each). Germline V lookup: CDR1 SGHTA, CDR2 FQGTGA. The CDR3 has 18 residues. CDR3 amino acids: CASNWGAAAPPGANVRTF. The CDR3 region has the DNA TGCGCCAGCAACTGGGGGGCAGCCGCCCCCCCTGGGGCCAACGTCCGGACTTTC. The full variable domain, its missing parts supplied by reference TRBV7-3 and TRBJ2-6, is GAGVSQTPSNKVTEKGKYVELRCDPISGHTALYWYRQSLGQGPEFLIYFQGTGAADDSGLPNDRFFAVRPEGSVSTLKIQRTERGDSAVYLCASNWGAAAPPGANVRTFGAGSRLTVL.

The chain joins TRBV20-1 to TRBJ2-7, with 9 bases identical to TRBD2. The CDR3 covers 11 residues. V lost 3 bases and J lost 9; bases outside the gene matches: 3. Germline CDR1 and CDR2: DFQATT and SNEGSKA (reference sequence). The CDR3 DNA is TGCAGTGCTAGTGGACTAGCGAGGCAGTACTTC. Translating gives CSASGLARQYF.

This clonotype came up many times. The V gene is TRBV20-1, the J gene TRBJ1-1; D is perhaps TRBD1 (5 bases). CDR1 and CDR2 (germline): DFQATT, SNEGSKA (reference sequence). The CDR3 loop spans 14 amino acids. V was pared by 6 bases and J by 8 bases, with 22 bases between. The CDR3 region is CSARGDSGGREAFF. The CDR3 DNA follows: TGCAGTGCCCGGGGCGACAGTGGCGGGCGCGAAGCTTTCTTT.

A remark on this clonotype: The junction shows a germline mismatch at one end, possibly a read error. The chain joins TRBV5-5 to TRBJ2-3, with 9 bases identical to TRBD1. CDR1 is SGHKS and CDR2 is YYEKEE in the germline V gene (reference sequence). The CDR3 runs 15 residues. This chain's CDR3 is CASSQGQGKTDTLYF. As DNA, the CDR3 is TGTGCCAGCAGCCAAGGACAGGGGAAGACAGATACGCTGTATTTT.